The 3 T cell receptor beta chains given below trace back to one sample, sequenced in a study of T cell repertoires and HLA-DP antigens. Which antigens these TCRs recognize remains unknown. Some clones are missing from TCRdb's copy, which holds only in-frame ones; the method was immunoSEQ multiplex PCR. This table has over 60,000 clones, 80% appearing once. The sequencing sample was made of CD4+ T cells from PBMCs. The receptor set was obtained from a man in his sixties in good health and CMV-seronegative.

This clone has only one observation. The chain joins TRBV5-1 to TRBJ1-2, with 9 bases fitting TRBD1. Germline loops: CDR1 SGHRS, CDR2 YFSETQ. V was clipped by 4 bases and J by 6 bases; unmatched bases: 4. The CDR3 contains 13 residues. CDR3 region: CASSPQGADGYTF. The CDR3 region has the DNA TGCGCCAGCAGCCCACAGGGGGCCGATGGCTACACCTTC.

The V call is TRBV7-2, the J call TRBJ2-2; no firm D call. Trimming pared 0 bases from V and 5 bases from J, leaving 4 bases between. The CDR3 is made up of 13 amino acids. Germline CDR1 SGHTA, CDR2 FQGNSA. Here the CDR3 reads CASSLAQTGELFF. CDR3 in DNA: TGTGCCAGCAGCTTAGCGCAAACCGGGGAGCTGTTTTTT. Complete variable domain (other parts from reference TRBV7-2 and TRBJ2-2): GAGVSQSPSNKVTEKGKDVELRCDPISGHTALYWYRQSLGQGLEFLIYFQGNSAPDKSGLPSDRFSAERTGGSVSTLTIQRTQQEDSAVYLCASSLAQTGELFFGEGSRLTVL.

V is TRBV19 and J is TRBJ1-2; 10 bases agree with TRBD1. With V trimmed by 10 bases and J by 5 bases, 7 bases remained unmatched. The length of the CDR3 is 13 residues. In germline, CDR1 is LNHDA, CDR2 SQIVND (reference sequence). As DNA, the CDR3 is TGTGCCACTAGACAGGGGGCACGGTATGGCTACACCTTC. This sequence encodes CATRQGARYGYTF.